The rows below give T cell receptor beta chains drawn from one sample of a study of blood T cells in healthy people across ages. TCRdb fed the 5' RACE reads into MiXCR, producing one record per CDR3 protein. Seen here are 1.5 million to 2 million distinct CDR3 sequences, roughly 28% observed once, and the top ten hold less than 9.5%. What was sequenced was blood. The receptors here all came from a woman under 40 in good health. Each CDR3 is given with its conserved first and last residue. The D gene is left open where the match is weak. A clone size is listed for some rows: how often the clone was seen (once, few, many), or a class if it is expanded.

J gene: TRBJ2-1
D gene: -
V gene: TRBV5-1
clone size: few
CDR3 protein: CASSYGALGGSYNEQFF
CDR3 DNA: TGCGCCAGCAGCTACGGAGCCTTAGGAGGCTCCTACAATGAGCAGTTCTTC

J gene: TRBJ1-6
D gene: -
V gene: TRBV5-1
clone size: few
CDR3 protein: CASSLDPGTNSPLHF
CDR3 DNA: TGCGCCAGCAGCTTGGATCCGGGTACGAATTCACCCCTCCACTTT

J gene: TRBJ2-3
D gene: -
V gene: TRBV6-2/TRBV6-3
clone size: -
CDR3 protein: CASSQQSGNGRGRNTQYF
CDR3 DNA: TGTGCCAGCAGCCAGCAGAGCGGAAACGGACGGGGAAGGAATACGCAGTATTTT

J gene: TRBJ2-4
D gene: TRBD2
V gene: TRBV20-1
clone size: -
CDR3 protein: CSTRLAGALAKNIQYF
CDR3 DNA: TGCAGTACTAGACTAGCGGGGGCCCTAGCCAAAAACATTCAGTACTTC

J gene: TRBJ2-7
D gene: -
V gene: TRBV6-2/TRBV6-3
clone size: many
CDR3 protein: CASSQLLETVGYEQYF
CDR3 DNA: TGTGCCAGCAGTCAGTTGCTTGAGACTGTAGGCTACGAGCAGTACTTC

J gene: TRBJ1-2
D gene: -
V gene: TRBV19
clone size: -
CDR3 protein: CASSLQNPFNYGYTF
CDR3 DNA: TGTGCCAGTAGTCTCCAAAACCCCTTTAACTATGGCTACACCTTC

J gene: TRBJ2-7
D gene: -
V gene: TRBV20-1
clone size: -
CDR3 protein: CSALSQPRSHGQYF
CDR3 DNA: TGCAGTGCTCTAAGTCAGCCCCGCTCCCACGGGCAGTACTTC

J gene: TRBJ2-5
D gene: TRBD2
V gene: TRBV20-1
clone size: many
CDR3 protein: CSAHRLARQETQYF
CDR3 DNA: TGCAGTGCACATCGACTAGCGCGTCAAGAGACCCAGTACTTC

J gene: TRBJ1-1
D gene: -
V gene: TRBV12-5
clone size: few
CDR3 protein: CASGLVLSTADTEAFF
CDR3 DNA: TGTGCTAGTGGTTTGGTACTCTCCACGGCGGACACTGAAGCTTTCTTT

J gene: TRBJ2-7
D gene: -
V gene: TRBV27
clone size: few
CDR3 protein: CASFNNKAPYEQYF
CDR3 DNA: TGTGCCAGCTTTAATAACAAGGCTCCCTACGAGCAGTACTTC

J gene: TRBJ2-7
D gene: -
V gene: TRBV28
clone size: few
CDR3 protein: CASSLWYEQYF
CDR3 DNA: TGTGCCAGCAGTTTATGGTACGAGCAGTACTTC